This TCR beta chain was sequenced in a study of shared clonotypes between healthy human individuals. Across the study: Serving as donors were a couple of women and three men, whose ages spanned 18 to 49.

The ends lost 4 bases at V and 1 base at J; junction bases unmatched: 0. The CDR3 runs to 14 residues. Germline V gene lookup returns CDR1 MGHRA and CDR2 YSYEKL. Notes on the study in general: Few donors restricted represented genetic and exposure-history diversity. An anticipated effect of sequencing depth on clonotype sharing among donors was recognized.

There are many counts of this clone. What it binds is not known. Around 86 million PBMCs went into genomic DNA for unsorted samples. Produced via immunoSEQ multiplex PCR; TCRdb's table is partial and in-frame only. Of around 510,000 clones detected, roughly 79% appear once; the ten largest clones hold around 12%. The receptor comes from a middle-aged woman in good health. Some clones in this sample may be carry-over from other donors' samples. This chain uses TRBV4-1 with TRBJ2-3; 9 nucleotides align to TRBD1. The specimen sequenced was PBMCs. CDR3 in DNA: TGCGCCAGCAGCCGGGACAGGGGCACAGATACGCAGTATTTT. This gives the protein CASSRDRGTDTQYF.